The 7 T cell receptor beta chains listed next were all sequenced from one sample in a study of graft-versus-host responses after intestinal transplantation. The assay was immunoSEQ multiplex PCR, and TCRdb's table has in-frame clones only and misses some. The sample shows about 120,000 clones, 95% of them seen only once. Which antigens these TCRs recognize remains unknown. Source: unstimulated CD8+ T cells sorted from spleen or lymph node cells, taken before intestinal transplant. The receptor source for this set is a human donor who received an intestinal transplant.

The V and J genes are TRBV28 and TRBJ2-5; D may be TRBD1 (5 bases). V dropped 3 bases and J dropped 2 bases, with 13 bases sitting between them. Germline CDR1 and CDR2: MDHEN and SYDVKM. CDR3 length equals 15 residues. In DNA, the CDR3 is TGTGCCAGCAGTTTTGAGACAGACCGACAAGAGACCCAGTACTTC. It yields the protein CASSFETDRQETQYF.

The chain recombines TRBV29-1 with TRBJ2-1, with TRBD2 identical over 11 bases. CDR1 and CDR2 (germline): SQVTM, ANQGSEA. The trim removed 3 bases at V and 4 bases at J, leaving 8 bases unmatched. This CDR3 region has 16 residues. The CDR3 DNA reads TGCAGCGTTGACGCCCCGGGGACTAGCGGATACAATGAGCAGTTCTTC. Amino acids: CSVDAPGTSGYNEQFF.

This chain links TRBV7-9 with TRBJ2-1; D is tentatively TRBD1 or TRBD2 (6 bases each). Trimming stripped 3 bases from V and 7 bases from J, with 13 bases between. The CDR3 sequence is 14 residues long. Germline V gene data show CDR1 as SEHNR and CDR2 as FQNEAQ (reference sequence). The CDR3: CASSFEGGTNEQFF. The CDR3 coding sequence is TGTGCCAGCAGCTTTGAAGGCGGGACAAATGAGCAGTTCTTC.

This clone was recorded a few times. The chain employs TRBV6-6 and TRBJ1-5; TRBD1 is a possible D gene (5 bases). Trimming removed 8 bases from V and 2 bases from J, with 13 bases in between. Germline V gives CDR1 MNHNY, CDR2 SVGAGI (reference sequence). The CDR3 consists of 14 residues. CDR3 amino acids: CASLLRRGNQPQHF. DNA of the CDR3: TGTGCCAGCCTCTTGCGCAGGGGCAATCAGCCCCAGCATTTT.

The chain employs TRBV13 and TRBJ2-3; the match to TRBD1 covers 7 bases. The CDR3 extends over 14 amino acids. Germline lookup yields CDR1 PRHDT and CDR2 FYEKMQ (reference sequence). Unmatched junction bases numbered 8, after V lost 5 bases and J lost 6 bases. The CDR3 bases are TGTGCCAGCAGCCCACCTAGGGGGCAGGATACGCAGTATTTT. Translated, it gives CASSPPRGQDTQYF.

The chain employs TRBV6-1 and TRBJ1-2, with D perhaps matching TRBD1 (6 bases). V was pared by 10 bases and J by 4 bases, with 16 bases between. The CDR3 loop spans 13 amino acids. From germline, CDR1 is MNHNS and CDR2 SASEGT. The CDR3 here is CATLGGAGYGYTF. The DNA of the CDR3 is TGTGCCACCCTGGGGGGCGCCGGCTATGGCTACACCTTC.

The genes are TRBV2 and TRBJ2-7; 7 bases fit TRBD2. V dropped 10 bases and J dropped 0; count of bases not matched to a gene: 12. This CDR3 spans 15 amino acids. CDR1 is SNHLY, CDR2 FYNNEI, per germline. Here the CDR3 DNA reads TGTGCCACCCTTACTAGCGCTGCTAGCTCCTACGAGCAGTACTTC. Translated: CATLTSAASSYEQYF.